Given below is one T cell receptor (beta chain) in context. Trimming cost V 0 bases and J 9 bases, with 22 bases left between them. Germline values: CDR1 SGDLS, CDR2 YYNGEE. The CDR3 totals 17 residues. The data stem from a study of blood T cell repertoires in COVID-19. Study background: The United States, Italy and Spain supplied acute and convalescent COVID-19 samples.

Per the authors' pipeline: Estimation of nucleated cell counts was performed using reference gene primer amplification. The protocol was immunoSEQ multiplex PCR, while the TCRdb copy is restricted to in-frame clones and leaves out a portion. Clone size and V and J calls were adopted from that table, with D and trimming inferred from the DNA. The sample holds 100,000 to 150,000 clones; about 89% are singletons and the top ten take 3.5% to 4.5%. The material sequenced was peripheral blood. The sequence came from a woman in her sixties with acute or convalescent COVID-19. The chain uses TRBV9 and TRBJ2-1; possibly TRBD2 for D (7 bases). CDR3 bases: TGTGCCAGCAGCGTAGTTGGAGGGGGAGGGCCCTCCAGTGAGCAGTTCTTC. Amino acids: CASSVVGGGGPSSEQFF. Full variable domain (outside the CDR3, taken from reference TRBV9 and TRBJ2-1): DSGVTQTPKHLITATGQRVTLRCSPRSGDLSVYWYQQSLDQGLQFLIQYYNGEERAKGNILERFSAQQFPDLHSELNLSSLELGDSALYFCASSVVGGGGPSSEQFFGPGTRLTVL.